This record concerns one T cell receptor beta chain sequence. Its antigen is unknown. The PCR employed 60 Vbeta primers together with 13 Jbeta primers. The protocol was immunoSEQ multiplex PCR, while the TCRdb copy is restricted to in-frame clones and leaves out a portion. The table has over 100,000 clones, roughly 85% seen once. The CDR3 loop spans 13 amino acids. Per germline, CDR1 SGHNT and CDR2 YENEEA. The V and J ends lost 7 bases and 4 bases respectively, with 8 bases between them. The data are from a study of cytomegalovirus exposure and HLA in healthy donors. The study's findings and limits: In a later analysis, productive TCRs from donors in an Asian-associated ancestry cluster reportedly carried fewer N-insertions than the cohort mean. Per published reports, the classifier diagnosed cytomegalovirus status with high specificity and sensitivity.

The V call is TRBV11-3, the J call TRBJ2-6, with a possible D match to TRBD2 (5 bases). Input material: PBMCs. The receptor was isolated from a man in his thirties or forties in good health and CMV-seropositive. The CDR3 is CASTTGGANVLTF. As DNA, the CDR3 is TGTGCCAGCACTACGGGGGGGGCCAACGTCCTGACTTTC.